This is a list of T cell receptor beta chains from one sample in a study of beta chain features in type 1 diabetes. The method was immunoSEQ multiplex PCR; TCRdb's version includes in-frame clones alone and lacks a portion of them. This sample has approximately 360,000 clones, with roughly 12% found just once. The sample was naive CD4+ T cells from blood. The receptors here all came from a woman younger than 30 with type 1 diabetes. The CDR3 runs from the conserved cysteine through the conserved F or W. Fields, in order: V gene, D gene, J gene, clone size, CDR3 DNA, CDR3 protein. A D gene is named only where the DNA matches it firmly. Clone size is not always given. Where it is, it says once, few, many or a class for expanded clones.

>TRBV19|.|TRBJ2-7|.
TGTGCCAGTCGCCCGCAGGCTAACTACGAGCAGTACTTC
CASRPQANYEQYF
>TRBV2|TRBD2|TRBJ2-2|.
TGTGCCAGCAGACGAACCGGGGGGGCCGGGGAGCTGTTTTTT
CASRRTGGAGELFF
>TRBV7-9|.|TRBJ2-1|.
TGTGCCAGCAGCTTAGCGATGGTCAGTAATGAGCAGTTCTTC
CASSLAMVSNEQFF
>TRBV28|.|TRBJ2-1|few
TGTGCCAGCACAGAACTAGCCGCTGGCTCCTACAATGAGCAGTTCTTC
CASTELAAGSYNEQFF
>TRBV15|TRBD1|TRBJ2-7|few
TGTGCCACCGGTACAGGAGACAGGGTCTACGAGCAGTACTTC
CATGTGDRVYEQYF
>TRBV7-2|.|TRBJ2-5|.
TGTGCCAGCAGCTTAAGCGGGCTTCGAGAGACCCAGTACTTC
CASSLSGLRETQYF
>TRBV11-2|TRBD2|TRBJ2-2|.
TGTGCCAGCAGCTTGGGACTAGCCGCCGGGGAGCTGTTTTTT
CASSLGLAAGELFF
>TRBV4-3|.|TRBJ1-2|.
TGCGCCAGCAGCCAAGACCGGGACAAGTATGGCTACACCTTC
CASSQDRDKYGYTF
>TRBV15|TRBD2|TRBJ2-1|few
TGTGCCACCCGGACTAGCGGGGTCAATGAGCAGTTCTTC
CATRTSGVNEQFF
>TRBV6-4|.|TRBJ2-3|.
TGTGCCAGCAGTGAGGTGGCAGGGGTGTCAGATACGCAGTATTTT
CASSEVAGVSDTQYF
>TRBV5-6|.|TRBJ2-7|few
TGTGCCAGCAGCTGGGGTCCCAGGGACGAGCAGTACTTC
CASSWGPRDEQYF
>TRBV11-2|.|TRBJ1-2|.
TGTGCCAGCAGCTCGAGAGAGGACCTTCAGCGGGGCTACACCTTC
CASSSREDLQRGYTF
>TRBV9|.|TRBJ2-5|.
TGTGCCAGCAGCGTAGTATTTGGGAGGGGGGAGACCCAGTACTTC
CASSVVFGRGETQYF
>TRBV2|.|TRBJ2-1|few
TGTGCCACCTACGGGGGACTTTGGTGGTTCTTC
CATYGGLWWFF
>TRBV11-2|.|TRBJ2-1|few
TGTGCCAGCAGCTTAGTGAAGGGACTTTACAATGAGCAGTTCTTC
CASSLVKGLYNEQFF
>TRBV27|.|TRBJ1-1|few
TGTGCCAGCAGGCTCCTGTGGGGCGTGAACACTGAAGCTTTCTTT
CASRLLWGVNTEAFF
>TRBV25-1|TRBD1|TRBJ2-1|.
TGTGCCAGCAGTGCCGTGGGACAGGGCAGTTACAATGAGCAGTTCTTC
CASSAVGQGSYNEQFF
>TRBV7-2|.|TRBJ2-5|few
TGTGCCAGCAGCCAGTCTCCAAGGGGTCAAGAGACCCAGTACTTC
CASSQSPRGQETQYF
>TRBV30|TRBD1|TRBJ2-7|.
TGTGCCTGGAGGGGACAGGGGGTCACCGACGAGCAGTACTTC
CAWRGQGVTDEQYF
>TRBV5-1|TRBD2|TRBJ2-3|.
TGCGCCAGCGGACTAGCGTCTAGCACAGATACGCAGTATTTT
CASGLASSTDTQYF
>TRBV7-2|.|TRBJ1-4|.
TGTGCCAGCAGCTTATATGCAACTAATGAAAAACTGTTTTTT
CASSLYATNEKLFF
>TRBV5-4|.|TRBJ2-5|few
TGTGCCAGCAGCTTTCAAAGGAGAGGGGAGACCCAGTACTTC
CASSFQRRGETQYF
>TRBV11-2|TRBD1|TRBJ2-3|.
TGTGCCAGCAGCCCCAGGGGGCGGGATACGCAGTATTTT
CASSPRGRDTQYF
>TRBV9|TRBD1|TRBJ2-7|few
TGTGCCAGCAGCGTAGATTGGGACAGGGGTTCCTACGAGCAGTACTTC
CASSVDWDRGSYEQYF
>TRBV9|.|TRBJ1-6|.
TGTGCCAGCAGCGTAGTCCCGACCGGGGGGGGGACGAATTCACCCCTCCACTTT
CASSVVPTGGGTNSPLHF
>TRBV6-1|.|TRBJ2-3|few
TGTGCCAGCAGAGAGATAAGCACAGATACGCAGTATTTT
CASREISTDTQYF
>TRBV7-9|.|TRBJ1-6|once
TGTGCCAGCAGCTCCTTATCAGAGGCCCTCCACTTT
CASSSLSEALHF
>TRBV9|.|TRBJ2-3|.
TGTGCCAGCAGCGTGGCCTCCTCCACCACAGATACGCAGTATTTT
CASSVASSTTDTQYF
>TRBV7-3|.|TRBJ1-1|few
TGTGCCAGCAGACCTCGTGGGGGGAGCACTGAAGCTTTCTTT
CASRPRGGSTEAFF
>TRBV7-2|.|TRBJ2-5|.
TGTGCCAGCAGCCGGGGACATGAAGAGACCCAGTACTTC
CASSRGHEETQYF
>TRBV7-9|.|TRBJ2-7|.
TGTGCCAGCAGCTCGGACATAACCGACTACGAGCAGTACTTC
CASSSDITDYEQYF
>TRBV5-4|TRBD1|TRBJ2-1|.
TGTGCCAGCGCGAGGACAGGGGGGGGATTGTATGAGCAGTTCTTC
CASARTGGGLYEQFF
>TRBV5-1|TRBD2|TRBJ2-3|.
TGCGCCAGCAGCCCGAGGACTAGACCCGGCACAGATACGCAGTATTTT
CASSPRTRPGTDTQYF
>TRBV4-1|.|TRBJ2-1|few
TGCGCCAGCAGGAATCCAGGACAAAAACCTAATGAGCAGTTCTTC
CASRNPGQKPNEQFF
>TRBV19|.|TRBJ1-5|few
TGTGCCAGTTTCCGAGTCGCGGGTCAGCCCCAGCATTTT
CASFRVAGQPQHF
>TRBV29-1|TRBD1|TRBJ2-1|.
TGCAGCGTCCATCGGGACAGGGGGAAGGTCAACAATGAGCAGTTCTTC
CSVHRDRGKVNNEQFF
>TRBV14|TRBD1|TRBJ2-3|few
TGTGCCAGTACGGGACAGTTGGTGGATACGCAGTATTTT
CASTGQLVDTQYF
>TRBV9|TRBD1|TRBJ2-5|few
TGTGCCAGCAGCGCCACAGGGGGCTCGGAGACCCAGTACTTC
CASSATGGSETQYF
>TRBV19|TRBD1|TRBJ1-5|.
TGTGCCAGTAAATCAGGGACAGGGCCAGTCAATCAGCCCCAGCATTTT
CASKSGTGPVNQPQHF
>TRBV18|TRBD1|TRBJ2-7|.
TGTGCCAGCTCGCCGAGCCCGACAGGGACAAGTATCACCGCCTACGAGCAGTACTTC
CASSPSPTGTSITAYEQYF
>TRBV7-7|.|TRBJ2-5|.
TGTGCTAGCAGCCGAGAAACAGGGCTCTTAGAGACCCAGTACTTC
CASSRETGLLETQYF
>TRBV27|.|TRBJ1-1|.
TGTGCCAGCAGTTCAGTGAACACTGAAGCTTTCTTT
CASSSVNTEAFF
>TRBV14|.|TRBJ1-6|few
TGTGCCAGCAGCGTCACGAGGGAGACATCACCCCTCCACTTT
CASSVTRETSPLHF
>TRBV28|.|TRBJ2-5|.
TGTGCCAGCAGTTTACCGTTACAGGGTTTGGTTCCAGAGACCCAGTACTTC
CASSLPLQGLVPETQYF
>TRBV5-1|.|TRBJ2-7|.
TGCGCCAGCAGCTTCTCAGGCACCCTGTCGATCGAGCAGTACTTC
CASSFSGTLSIEQYF